One and the same sample provided the 23 T cell receptor beta chains below, sequenced in a study of control samples from healthy donors and cancer patients. Assay: immunoSEQ multiplex PCR; the TCRdb copy retains only in-frame clones and omits some. The repertoire holds about 38,000 clones, with around four fifths as singletons. Material: PBMCs. The receptors were sampled from an older woman with lung cancer.

The chain is built from TRBV29-1 and TRBJ1-2; D unclear. The CDR3 totals 10 residues. V lost 1 base and J lost 8, with 5 bases in between. Germline CDR1 and CDR2: SQVTM and ANQGSEA. CDR3 DNA sequence: TGCAGCGTTGAAGTAGAAGGCTACACCTTC. Protein: CSVEVEGYTF. Full variable domain (rest looked up from reference TRBV29-1 and TRBJ1-2): SAVISQKPSRDICQRGTSLTIQCQVDSQVTMMFWYRQQPGQSLTLIATANQGSEATYESGFVIDKFPISRPNLTFSTLTVSNMSPEDSSIYLCSVEVEGYTFGSGTRLTVV.

This clone was counted a single time. The chain links TRBV28 to TRBJ1-1; D not certain. The CDR3 loop spans 13 amino acids. Germline V gene lookup returns CDR1 MDHEN and CDR2 SYDVKM. The V and J ends lost 4 bases and 1 base respectively, with 7 bases between them. The CDR3 reads CASSSGENTEAFF. The DNA of the CDR3 is TGTGCCAGCAGTTCCGGGGAGAACACTGAAGCTTTCTTT.

CDR3 residues: CASSYSGGFNEKLFF. The CDR3 DNA sequence: TGTGCCAGCAGTTACTCGGGAGGTTTTAATGAAAAACTGTTTTTT. The chain carries TRBV6-6 and TRBJ1-4; D not resolved. The germline gives CDR1 MNHNY, CDR2 SVGAGI (reference sequence). V lost 0 bases to trimming and J lost 4 bases, with 9 bases between them. CDR3 length: 15 amino acids.

CDR3 DNA sequence: TGCGCCAGCAGCTTGGGAAGTTCCGGGGGAGGGAAACTGTTTTTT. Protein product: CASSLGSSGGGKLFF. The J gene is TRBJ1-4, the V gene TRBV5-1, with a tentative D call TRBD1 (5 bases). The CDR3 totals 15 residues. Germline V CDR1 and CDR2: SGHRS, YFSETQ. V lost 0 bases and J lost 11, with 17 bases in between.

CDR3 bases: TGTGCCAGCAGTGAATGGGGTCACGGGGAGCTGTTTTTT. Translating it yields CASSEWGHGELFF. The chain combines TRBV25-1 with TRBJ2-2; the D is unclear. The CDR3 is made up of 13 amino acids. V was pared by 1 base and J by 7 bases, with 7 bases between. Germline loops: CDR1 MGHDK, CDR2 SYGVNS.

The V call is TRBV3-1 (or the pseudogene TRBV3-2), the J call TRBJ2-5; 7 positions agree with TRBD1. Germline V lookup: CDR1 LGHDT, CDR2 YNNKEL (reference sequence). The CDR3 is 12 residues long. V dropped 4 bases and J dropped 4; count of bases not matched to a gene: 0. The CDR3: CASSPGGETQYF. Written as DNA, the CDR3 is TGTGCCAGCAGCCCAGGGGGAGAGACCCAGTACTTC.

This clone was found once. The chain carries TRBV6-1 and TRBJ1-2; no clear D gene. Germline assignment: CDR1 MNHNS and CDR2 SASEGT. V lost 3 bases to trimming and J lost 3 bases, with 11 bases between them. The CDR3 spans 14 residues. CDR3 loop: CASSEGRNYYGYTF. In DNA form, the CDR3 reads TGTGCCAGCAGTGAGGGAAGGAACTACTATGGCTACACCTTC.

The J gene is TRBJ2-5, the V gene TRBV4-2; 11 bases align to TRBD1. The CDR3 contains 17 residues. Trimming took 1 base from V and 7 from J; bases not matched to a gene: 11. Germline V gene data show CDR1 as LGHNA and CDR2 as YNFKEQ. The CDR3 protein is CASSQVKTGTGGGTQYF. CDR3 sequence (DNA): TGTGCCAGCAGCCAAGTGAAGACCGGGACAGGGGGGGGGACCCAGTACTTC.

The chain uses TRBV18 and TRBJ1-4; D remains unclear. The germline CDR1 and CDR2 sequences are KGHSH and LQKENI. The CDR3 consists of 14 residues. Deletions cut 2 bases from V and 4 bases from J, with 8 bases between. The CDR3 here is CASSPAGHNEKLFF. CDR3 nucleotide sequence: TGTGCCAGCTCACCAGCAGGCCATAATGAAAAACTGTTTTTT.

This sequence joins TRBV27 and TRBJ2-7; perhaps D is TRBD1 or TRBD2 (5 bases each). Per the germline V gene, CDR1 is MNHEY and CDR2 is SMNVEV (reference sequence). V was cut by 5 bases and J by 3 bases, with 14 bases left in between. CDR3 length: 14 amino acids. In DNA, the CDR3 is TGTGCCAGCAGTCCTCCGGGGCCTATCTACGAGCAGTACTTC. As protein: CASSPPGPIYEQYF.

This chain's CDR3 is CASSVDVRVGMNTEAFF. In DNA form, the CDR3 reads TGTGCCAGCAGCGTAGATGTTCGTGTCGGGATGAACACTGAAGCTTTCTTT. The genes are TRBV9 and TRBJ1-1; unclear D gene. V was cut by 0 bases and J by 0 bases, with 15 bases left in between. This CDR3 is built from 17 residues. Germline V lookup: CDR1 SGDLS, CDR2 YYNGEE.

The gene calls are TRBV6-2 or TRBV6-3 and TRBJ1-6, with D hard to call. This CDR3 is 12 amino acids long. The V gene lost 2 bases and the J gene lost 6 bases, with 2 bases spanning the gap. CDR1 is MNHEY, CDR2 SVGEGT, per germline. This CDR3 is CASSYRNSPLHF. The DNA for the CDR3 is TGTGCCAGCAGTTACCGTAATTCACCCCTCCACTTT.

V gene TRBV7-6 combines with J gene TRBJ2-5; D is unresolved. The V and J ends lost 0 bases and 4 bases respectively, with 24 bases between them. Germline V lookup: CDR1 SGHVS, CDR2 FNYEAQ. The CDR3 loop spans 19 amino acids. CDR3 in DNA: TGTGCCAGCAGCTTAGCACCCCCGGGCGAGGACGCGCCAGTAGAGACCCAGTACTTC. This gives the protein CASSLAPPGEDAPVETQYF. The complete variable domain, with remaining parts taken from reference TRBV7-6 and TRBJ2-5, reads GAGVSQSPRYKVTKRGQDVALRCDPISGHVSLYWYRQALGQGPEFLTYFNYEAQQDKSGLPNDRFSAERPEGSISTLTIQRTEQRDSAMYRCASSLAPPGEDAPVETQYFGPGTRLLVL.

This clone showed up just once. The chain uses TRBV5-1 and TRBJ2-1; weak D call: TRBD2 (5 bases). V was cut by 6 bases and J by 0 bases, with 16 bases left in between. The CDR3 consists of 16 residues. The V gene's germline CDR1 is SGHRS and CDR2 YFSETQ. The CDR3 loop is CASNVASTSSYNEQFF. The CDR3 region has the DNA TGCGCCAGCAACGTAGCGTCGACCAGCTCCTACAATGAGCAGTTCTTC.

V and J are TRBV15 and TRBJ2-1, with D perhaps TRBD1 or TRBD2 (6 bases each). The CDR3 has 14 amino acids. In germline, CDR1 is LNHNV, CDR2 YYDKDF (reference sequence). Trimming pared 5 bases from V and 9 bases from J, leaving 17 bases between. In DNA, the CDR3 is TGTGCCACCAGCGGGGGCGGGACCTTCAGTGAGCAGTTCTTC. This gives the protein CATSGGGTFSEQFF.

V and J are TRBV3-1 (or the pseudogene TRBV3-2) and TRBJ1-1; D is ambiguous. The V gene lost 5 bases and the J gene lost 2 bases, with 15 bases spanning the gap. CDR1 and CDR2 (germline): LGHDT, YNNKEL (reference sequence). The CDR3 is 15 amino acids. This CDR3 is CASSKGRMGNTEAFF. The CDR3 DNA is TGTGCCAGCAGCAAGGGCCGAATGGGAAACACTGAAGCTTTCTTT.

V is TRBV15 and J is TRBJ1-5; D is ambiguous. V was pared by 0 bases and J by 11 bases, with 20 bases between. Germline V gives CDR1 LNHNV, CDR2 YYDKDF (reference sequence). The CDR3 sequence is 16 residues long. The CDR3 is CATSREGKVWQSAQHF. The CDR3 nucleotides read TGTGCCACCAGCAGAGAAGGTAAGGTTTGGCAATCAGCCCAGCATTTT.

V and J are TRBV5-4 and TRBJ1-1, with 7 positions matching TRBD1. V trimming: 4 bases; J trimming: 10 bases; junction bases outside the gene matches: 4. CDR1 is SGHNT and CDR2 is YYREEE in the germline V gene (reference sequence). This CDR3 has 11 residues. The CDR3 loop is CASSAAGGAFF. The CDR3 DNA sequence: TGTGCCAGCAGCGCGGCAGGGGGAGCTTTCTTT.

V usage is TRBV11-2 and J usage is TRBJ1-1; no firm D call. Germline loops: CDR1 SGHAT, CDR2 FQNNGV. Trimming took 0 bases from V and 6 from J, leaving 11 bases between them. This CDR3 spans 14 amino acids. CDR3 DNA: TGTGCCAGCAGCTTAGACGGAGTAGTCGCTGAAGCTTTCTTT. Translated: CASSLDGVVAEAFF. Supplemented by reference TRBV11-2 and TRBJ1-1, the full variable domain reads EAGVAQSPRYKIIEKRQSVAFWCNPISGHATLYWYQQILGQGPKLLIQFQNNGVVDDSQLPKDRFSAERLKGVDSTLKIQPAKLEDSAVYLCASSLDGVVAEAFFGQGTRLTVV.

The V and J genes are TRBV30 and TRBJ2-3, with TRBD2 identical over 8 bases. The germline V gene has CDR1 GTSNPN and CDR2 SVGIG (reference sequence). The CDR3 loop spans 11 amino acids. The CDR3: CALAGLDTQYF. The DNA for the CDR3 is TGTGCGTTAGCGGGATTGGATACGCAGTATTTT.

The chain links TRBV11-2 to TRBJ2-3; maybe TRBD1 (5 bases). V was cut by 2 bases and J by 2 bases, with 20 bases left in between. CDR3 length equals 18 residues. The V gene's germline CDR1 is SGHAT and CDR2 FQNNGV. The CDR3 DNA sequence: TGTGCCAGCAGCTTAATCGTCGTGGCAGGGATGTACACAGATACGCAGTATTTT. It codes for CASSLIVVAGMYTDTQYF. Filled out from reference TRBV11-2 and TRBJ2-3, the complete variable domain reads EAGVAQSPRYKIIEKRQSVAFWCNPISGHATLYWYQQILGQGPKLLIQFQNNGVVDDSQLPKDRFSAERLKGVDSTLKIQPAKLEDSAVYLCASSLIVVAGMYTDTQYFGPGTRLTVL.

V is TRBV15 and J is TRBJ1-4; the D is unclear. This CDR3 contains 15 residues. CDR1 and CDR2 from the germline V gene are LNHNV and YYDKDF (reference sequence). Trimming shortened V by 3 bases and J by 8 bases, and 16 bases separated the two germline ends. CDR3 in amino acids: CATSSPFQFQEKLFF. In DNA, the CDR3 is TGTGCCACCAGCAGTCCCTTTCAGTTTCAAGAAAAACTGTTTTTT.

The chain has TRBV4-3 and TRBJ2-2; D uncertain. Deletions cut 0 bases from V and 8 bases from J, with 13 bases between. The CDR3 totals 15 residues. Germline CDR1 is LGHNA and CDR2 is YSLEER. The CDR3 reads CASSQEYPMPGELFF. DNA for the CDR3: TGCGCCAGCAGCCAAGAGTACCCGATGCCAGGGGAGCTGTTTTTT.